A selection of T cell receptor beta chains follows, all from one sample in a study of blood T cell repertoires in COVID-19. Repertoires were generated with immunoSEQ multiplex PCR, while TCRdb's copy carries only in-frame clones and drops some. The sample contains about 74,000 clones, roughly 84% of which appear only once. Sequencing used peripheral blood. These receptors all stem from a man between 65 and 85 years old with active or convalescent COVID-19. Both conserved end residues are part of each CDR3. A D gene is named only where the DNA matches it firmly. The size entry is marked missing in some rows and otherwise reads once, few, many or a size class.

>.|TRBJ2-1|TRBD2|TRBV19
CASTRTSGRGGGFNEQFF
TGTGCCAGCACTCGGACTAGCGGGAGAGGGGGGGGTTTCAATGAGCAGTTCTTC
>.|TRBJ2-5|.|TRBV30
CAWSRNRGGQETQYF
TGTGCCTGGAGTAGAAATAGGGGGGGACAAGAGACCCAGTACTTC
>few|TRBJ2-7|.|TRBV28
CASRQQGGVYEQYF
TGTGCCAGCAGACAACAGGGGGGGGTCTACGAGCAGTACTTC
>.|TRBJ1-4|.|TRBV19
CASSRNRVSNEKLFF
TGTGCCAGTAGTAGAAACAGGGTTTCTAATGAAAAACTGTTTTTT
>.|TRBJ1-5|TRBD1|TRBV18
CARTTGTEGPNQPQHF
TGTGCCAGGACCACCGGGACAGAGGGACCTAATCAGCCCCAGCATTTT
>.|TRBJ1-2|TRBD1|TRBV5-6
CASSRRQGAGYGYTF
TGTGCCAGCAGCCGAAGACAGGGGGCAGGCTATGGCTACACCTTC
>.|TRBJ2-5|TRBD1|TRBV5-1
CASSLTTGGQETQYF
TGCGCCAGCAGCTTAACGACAGGGGGACAAGAGACCCAGTACTTC
>.|TRBJ2-3|.|TRBV30
CAWALRGTDTQYF
TGTGCCTGGGCCCTACGGGGCACAGATACGCAGTATTTT
>.|TRBJ2-5|TRBD1|TRBV30
CAWNLPGGPETQYF
TGTGCCTGGAACCTGCCAGGGGGCCCAGAGACCCAGTACTTC
>.|TRBJ2-1|TRBD1|TRBV19
CASRLGTGVYNEQFF
TGTGCCAGCCGCCTCGGGACAGGTGTCTACAATGAGCAGTTCTTC
>.|TRBJ2-7|TRBD2|TRBV12-3/TRBV12-4
CASSLVGGLEQYF
TGTGCCAGCAGTTTAGTGGGAGGGTTGGAGCAGTACTTC
>.|TRBJ1-1|TRBD1|TRBV5-1
CASTPSGQGSGVEAFF
TGCGCCAGCACCCCCAGCGGACAGGGCAGCGGGGTTGAAGCTTTCTTT
>.|TRBJ1-5|TRBD1|TRBV7-8
CASSGLTGVGQPQHF
TGTGCCAGCAGCGGATTAACAGGGGTGGGTCAGCCCCAGCATTTT
>.|TRBJ2-5|TRBD1|TRBV19
CASSSGTGKGETQYF
TGTGCCAGTAGTTCTGGGACAGGGAAAGGAGAGACCCAGTACTTC
>.|TRBJ1-3|TRBD1|TRBV3-1/TRBV3-2
CASSQMTGSRNTIYF
TGTGCCAGCAGCCAGATGACAGGGAGCCGAAACACCATATATTTT
>.|TRBJ1-5|.|TRBV7-2
CASSLFHSNQPQHF
TGTGCCAGCAGCTTATTCCATAGCAATCAGCCCCAGCATTTT
>.|TRBJ1-3|TRBD1|TRBV18
CAPVGQGISGNTIYF
TGTGCCCCCGTGGGACAGGGAATCTCTGGAAACACCATATATTTT
>.|TRBJ2-3|TRBD1|TRBV10-3
CATKPGQNTDTQYF
TGTGCCACTAAGCCGGGACAGAACACAGATACGCAGTATTTT
>.|TRBJ2-7|TRBD2|TRBV5-1
CASSDLGGRSGEQYF
TGCGCCAGCAGCGACTTAGGCGGGAGGTCCGGCGAGCAGTACTTC
>.|TRBJ1-5|TRBD1|TRBV20-1
CSASRGGEQPQHF
TGCAGTGCTAGTCGAGGGGGCGAACAGCCCCAGCATTTT
>.|TRBJ2-6|.|TRBV29-1
CSVAEVTGANVLTF
TGCAGCGTTGCGGAGGTGACTGGGGCCAACGTCCTGACTTTC
>.|TRBJ2-3|TRBD2|TRBV5-8
CASSRQAGQGDTDTQYF
TGTGCCAGCAGCCGCCAAGCGGGGCAGGGAGACACAGATACGCAGTATTTT
>.|TRBJ2-3|.|TRBV27
CASSSPGRGGTDTQYF
TGTGCCAGCAGTTCACCCGGGCGGGGAGGCACAGATACGCAGTATTTT
>.|TRBJ1-1|TRBD1|TRBV6-5
CASGERQGFAEAFF
TGTGCCAGCGGGGAGAGACAGGGTTTCGCTGAAGCTTTCTTT
>.|TRBJ2-7|.|TRBV2
CASSEYRPYEQYF
TGTGCCAGCAGTGAATACAGGCCCTACGAGCAGTACTTC
>.|TRBJ2-7|TRBD2|TRBV27
CASSSWTSGSYEQYF
TGTGCCAGCAGTTCATGGACTAGCGGGAGTTACGAGCAGTACTTC
>.|TRBJ1-6|TRBD1|TRBV5-4
CASSGGTGGNSPLHF
TGTGCCAGCAGCGGGGGGACAGGGGGTAATTCACCCCTCCACTTT
>.|TRBJ1-3|.|TRBV27
CASRTGGNTIYF
TGTGCCAGCAGAACAGGGGGAAACACCATATATTTT
>.|TRBJ1-3|.|TRBV28
CASCRGGSGNTIYF
TGTGCCAGTTGTCGAGGGGGCTCTGGAAACACCATATATTTT
>.|TRBJ1-2|.|TRBV7-8
CASSFHDGAYGYTF
TGTGCCAGCAGTTTTCACGACGGAGCCTATGGCTACACCTTC
>.|TRBJ1-5|TRBD1|TRBV19
CASSPRGGTGRSNQPQHF
TGTGCCAGTAGTCCAAGGGGGGGGACAGGGCGTAGCAATCAGCCCCAGCATTTT
>.|TRBJ1-4|TRBD1|TRBV18
CASSPRGQGFSTNEKLFF
TGTGCCAGCTCACCCCGGGGACAGGGCTTCTCAACTAATGAAAAACTGTTTTTT
>.|TRBJ2-1|TRBD2|TRBV3-1/TRBV3-2
CASSQEVGTGGPNEQFF
TGTGCCAGCAGCCAAGAGGTTGGAACGGGGGGGCCAAATGAGCAGTTCTTC
>.|TRBJ2-2|.|TRBV12-3/TRBV12-4
CASSGRVPGELFF
TGTGCCAGCAGCGGCAGGGTACCAGGGGAGCTGTTTTTT
>.|TRBJ2-7|TRBD2|TRBV3-1/TRBV3-2
CASSQGGGRRYEQYF
TGTGCCAGCAGCCAAGGCGGCGGGAGAAGGTACGAGCAGTACTTC
>.|TRBJ2-5|.|TRBV5-1
CASSSDRPETQYF
TGCGCCAGCAGCTCGGACAGACCGGAGACCCAGTACTTC
>.|TRBJ1-2|.|TRBV28
CASSLGRNLGGYTF
TGTGCCAGCAGTTTAGGGAGGAACTTGGGCGGCTACACCTTC
>once|TRBJ1-2|.|TRBV29-1
CSVAQGLDYGYTF
TGCAGCGTTGCTCAGGGACTAGACTATGGCTACACCTTC
>.|TRBJ1-2|TRBD1|TRBV3-1/TRBV3-2
CASSQGVQGNYGYTF
TGTGCCAGCAGCCAGGGTGTACAGGGGAATTATGGCTACACCTTC
>few|TRBJ2-2|.|TRBV4-1
CASSQVAVTGELFF
TGCGCCAGCAGCCAAGTGGCAGTGACCGGGGAGCTGTTTTTT
>.|TRBJ1-1|.|TRBV12-3/TRBV12-4
CASSYTQNTEAFF
TGTGCCAGCAGTTACACACAGAACACTGAAGCTTTCTTT
>.|TRBJ1-1|.|TRBV2
CASSLRGTEAFF
TGTGCCAGCAGCCTCAGGGGCACTGAAGCTTTCTTT
>.|TRBJ1-1|.|TRBV5-1
CASNLGGGVAFF
TGCGCCAGCAACCTCGGGGGGGGCGTAGCTTTCTTT
>.|TRBJ1-2|.|TRBV2
CASSEALVGYTF
TGTGCCAGCAGTGAAGCGCTAGTTGGCTACACCTTC
>.|TRBJ1-2|.|TRBV3-1/TRBV3-2
CASSQGGSGYTF
TGTGCCAGCAGCCAAGGAGGGAGTGGCTACACCTTC
>.|TRBJ1-1|TRBD1|TRBV6-6
CASRGQGGDTEAFF
TGTGCCAGCAGAGGACAGGGGGGGGACACTGAAGCTTTCTTT
>.|TRBJ2-7|.|TRBV30
CAWSTGTLYEQYF
TGTGCCTGGAGTACCGGGACACTTTACGAGCAGTACTTC
>.|TRBJ1-1|.|TRBV7-9
CASSLASGQRPFF
TGTGCCAGCAGCTTAGCGTCCGGCCAGCGGCCTTTCTTT
>.|TRBJ2-7|TRBD1|TRBV27
CASSLSGTGVFEQYF
TGTGCCAGCAGTTTATCAGGGACAGGGGTGTTCGAGCAGTACTTC
>few|TRBJ2-5|.|TRBV20-1
CSASTAGGYQETQYF
TGCAGTGCTAGTACAGCGGGTGGGTACCAAGAGACCCAGTACTTC